The 6 T cell receptor beta chains below all came from one sample that was sequenced in a study of Ad26.COV2.S vaccination and SARS-CoV-2 variants. The treatment here: some 20 received Ad26.COV2.S at low or high dose, single or two shots; about 5 received placebo; per-sample allocation not given. Samples analyzed were those drawn on day 63 after the first vaccine or placebo injection. Produced via immunoSEQ multiplex PCR; TCRdb's table is partial and in-frame only. The sample has about 500,000 clones; 89% are singletons. Sequenced here: peripheral blood, sampled in a trial of Ad26.COV2.S vaccine versus placebo. The receptors were gathered from a person aged 18-60 years who received the Ad26.COV2.S COVID-19 vaccine or a placebo.

The chain is built from TRBV6-5 and TRBJ1-5; D may be TRBD1 (5 bases). This CDR3 region has 14 residues. CDR1 MNHEY and CDR2 SVGAGI come from the germline V gene. V lost 6 bases and J lost 3, with 12 bases in between. The CDR3 sequence: CASRPGGNNQPQHF. The CDR3 bases are TGTGCCAGCAGGCCGGGGGGGAACAATCAGCCCCAGCATTTT.

The chain employs TRBV7-9 and TRBJ2-7, with 8 bases fitting TRBD2. After removal of 1 base from V and 1 base from J, the junction contained 0 bases not matched to a gene. CDR3 size: 14 residues. The germline V gene encodes CDR1 SEHNR and CDR2 FQNEAQ (reference sequence). The CDR3 DNA sequence: TGTGCCAGCAGCTTAGAGCGGGGGTCCTACGAGCAGTACTTC. This gives the protein CASSLERGSYEQYF.

This chain links TRBV7-2 with TRBJ2-7; TRBD1 matches 9 bases. CDR3 length: 15 residues. Germline trimming cut 4 bases from V and 3 bases from J; bases unmatched to any gene: 7. Germline values: CDR1 SGHTA, CDR2 FQGNSA. The CDR3 spells CASSWGQGSIYEQYF. DNA for the CDR3: TGTGCCAGCAGCTGGGGACAGGGATCGATCTACGAGCAGTACTTC.

This clone has just one count. The chain's CDR3 is CASSPYTTPDRREEKLFF. CDR3 DNA sequence: TGTGCCAGCAGCCCGTACACGACGCCGGACAGGAGAGAGGAAAAACTGTTTTTT. This rearrangement joins TRBV4-2 to TRBJ1-4; TRBD1 matches at 7 bases. V lost 4 bases to trimming and J lost 8 bases; unmatched junction nucleotides: 19. CDR3 length: 18 residues. Germline V CDR1 and CDR2: LGHNA, YNFKEQ.

This sequence joins TRBV2 and TRBJ2-1; D is tentatively TRBD1 or TRBD2 (5 bases each). Germline CDR1 reads SNHLY; CDR2 reads FYNNEI. V was cut by 3 bases and J by 6 bases, with 12 bases left in between. The CDR3 covers 14 residues. CDR3 nucleotides: TGTGCCAGCAGTGACCCGAAAGGGACCAATGAGCAGTTCTTC. This translates into CASSDPKGTNEQFF.

This clone is a singleton in its sample. The chain employs TRBV27 and TRBJ2-5, with D perhaps matching TRBD2 (5 bases). The CDR3 contains 12 residues. V was trimmed by 5 bases and J by 5 bases, leaving 9 bases between them. Germline CDR1 MNHEY, CDR2 SMNVEV (reference sequence). Here the CDR3 reads CASSQSGETQYF. CDR3 coding DNA: TGTGCCAGCAGTCAGTCGGGGGAGACCCAGTACTTC.